This entry lists 17 T cell receptor beta chains sequenced from one sample in a study of blood T cell repertoires in COVID-19. TCRdb's copy holds only in-frame clones and misses some; the assay was immunoSEQ multiplex PCR. The top ten hold under 1.5% of the sample, which has more than 200,000 clones, around 90% seen once. Sequences were obtained from peripheral blood. These receptors were taken from a man older than 75 with acute or convalescent COVID-19.

The rearrangement links TRBV5-6 to TRBJ2-5, with 7 bases lining up with TRBD2. This CDR3 contains 15 residues. The germline CDR1 and CDR2 sequences are SGHDT and YYEEEE. J lost 4 bases, V lost 1 base, and 7 bases had no gene match. In nucleotides, the CDR3 is TGTGCCAGCAGCTTGATTGGGGGGGTAGGAGAGACCCAGTACTTC. This codes for CASSLIGGVGETQYF.

This clone was seen a handful of times. This chain joins TRBV11-2 and TRBJ1-2; 9 bases are a match to TRBD1. The CDR3 has 14 residues. Germline V gene data show CDR1 as SGHAT and CDR2 as FQNNGV. J lost 6 bases, V lost 6 bases, and 8 bases had no gene match. CDR3 amino acids: CASSPPGTGHGYTF. As DNA, the CDR3 is TGTGCCAGCAGTCCCCCCGGGACAGGGCATGGCTACACCTTC. The full variable domain, with the rest looked up from reference TRBV11-2 and TRBJ1-2, is EAGVAQSPRYKIIEKRQSVAFWCNPISGHATLYWYQQILGQGPKLLIQFQNNGVVDDSQLPKDRFSAERLKGVDSTLKIQPAKLEDSAVYLCASSPPGTGHGYTFGSGTRLTVV.

The rearrangement joins TRBV28 to TRBJ1-2, with D maybe TRBD1 (6 bases). V was clipped by 8 bases and J by 8 bases, with 18 bases between them. The CDR3 runs to 13 residues. Germline assignment: CDR1 MDHEN and CDR2 SYDVKM. The CDR3 nucleotides read TGTGCCAGCCTGACGTCAGGGGTGAAAGGCTACACCTTC. This gives the protein CASLTSGVKGYTF.

This chain uses TRBV19 with TRBJ1-5; D remains unclear. CDR1 and CDR2 from the germline V gene are LNHDA and SQIVND (reference sequence). The V gene lost 3 bases and the J gene lost 0 bases, with 9 bases spanning the gap. The CDR3 is 15 amino acids. The CDR3: CASSILDSSNQPQHF. CDR3 nucleotides: TGTGCCAGTAGTATCCTGGACTCTAGCAATCAGCCCCAGCATTTT.

The genes are TRBV4-3 and TRBJ2-1; 11 bases are a match to TRBD2. The trim removed 5 bases at V and 6 bases at J, leaving 9 bases unmatched. CDR1 and CDR2 from the germline V gene are LGHNA and YSLEER. The CDR3 covers 16 residues. The CDR3 nucleotides are TGCGCCAGCAGCACCCCCGGGACTAGCGGAGTCAATGAGCAGTTCTTC. This sequence encodes CASSTPGTSGVNEQFF.

The genes are TRBV10-3 and TRBJ2-3; D is possibly TRBD2 (6 bases). This CDR3 comprises 16 residues. Germline CDR1 reads ENHRY; CDR2 reads SYGVKD. Trimming removed 3 bases at V and 3 bases at J, with 16 bases between. The CDR3 nucleotides are TGTGCCATCAGTGATGAGGCGGGGTTTGGTACAGATACGCAGTATTTT. This encodes CAISDEAGFGTDTQYF.

This clone is a singleton in its sample. The chain couples TRBV7-3 to TRBJ2-1; 11 positions agree with TRBD2. This CDR3 is 16 amino acids long. CDR1 SGHTA and CDR2 FQGTGA come from the germline V gene. The V and J ends lost 5 bases and 6 bases, in that order; junction bases with no gene match: 9. The CDR3 region is CASSPGSGRVPNEQFF. Here the CDR3 DNA reads TGTGCCAGCAGCCCAGGTAGCGGGAGGGTTCCCAATGAGCAGTTCTTC.

The genes are TRBV5-1 and TRBJ2-7; 8 bases align to TRBD2. After removal of 4 bases from V and 1 base from J, the junction contained 1 base not matched to a gene. Per germline, CDR1 SGHRS and CDR2 YFSETQ. The CDR3 consists of 13 residues. CDR3 region: CASSGGGSYEQYF. CDR3 nucleotides: TGCGCCAGCAGCGGCGGGGGGTCCTACGAGCAGTACTTC.

In its sample, this clone was seen once. CDR3 sequence: CASRPTGPYNEQFF. The CDR3, as DNA: TGTGCCAGCAGACCGACAGGACCCTACAATGAGCAGTTCTTC. This rearrangement joins TRBV6-5 to TRBJ2-1, with a weak D call TRBD1 (6 bases). Deletions cut 6 bases from V and 2 bases from J, with 11 bases between. Per the germline V gene, CDR1 is MNHEY and CDR2 is SVGAGI. This CDR3 is built from 14 residues.

V and J are TRBV4-2 and TRBJ2-7; D is possibly TRBD2 (6 bases). Trimming removed 5 bases from V and 2 bases from J, with 22 bases in between. Germline values: CDR1 LGHNA, CDR2 YNFKEQ. The CDR3 has 17 amino acids. The CDR3 DNA reads TGTGCCAGCAGCGAGAGGTGGATCGGGACTGCCACCTACGAGCAGTACTTC. Translation: CASSERWIGTATYEQYF.

The chain links TRBV2 to TRBJ1-5; D remains ambiguous. The CDR3 has 13 amino acids. The V gene's germline CDR1 is SNHLY and CDR2 FYNNEI. The V end lost 6 bases, the J end lost 8 bases, and 14 bases lay between the germline ends. The CDR3 here is CASSQMRIEPQHF. CDR3 nucleotide sequence: TGTGCCAGCAGCCAGATGAGGATTGAGCCCCAGCATTTT.

The V call is TRBV11-3, the J call TRBJ2-1, with 10 bases that match TRBD2. CDR1 and CDR2 from the germline V gene are SGHNT and YENEEA. The CDR3 has 17 amino acids. V lost 1 base to trimming and J lost 1 base; unmatched junction nucleotides: 4. CDR3 sequence (DNA): TGTGCCAGCAGCTTAGGGATGGGACTAGCGTCCTACAATGAGCAGTTCTTC. Its protein is CASSLGMGLASYNEQFF.

This clone was seen only a few times. This chain connects TRBV29-1 to TRBJ1-1; tentative D call: TRBD1 (6 bases). The CDR3 extends over 13 amino acids. Germline CDR1 and CDR2: SQVTM and ANQGSEA. Between the trimmed V and J ends, which lost 6 bases and 0 bases, there was a span of 11 bases. CDR3 bases: TGCAGCGTGTTTACAGGGATGAACACTGAAGCTTTCTTT. Translated: CSVFTGMNTEAFF.

In this sample, this clone turned up a few times. The rearrangement joins TRBV5-1 to TRBJ1-2, with a possible D match to TRBD1 (6 bases). Germline V lookup: CDR1 SGHRS, CDR2 YFSETQ. The CDR3 runs to 13 residues. Trimming shortened V by 5 bases and J by 2 bases, and 10 bases separated the two germline ends. The DNA of the CDR3 is TGCGCCAGCAGAGAGGGGGAAAACTATGGCTACACCTTC. Residues: CASREGENYGYTF.

The V and J genes are TRBV6-5 and TRBJ1-5; 8 positions agree with TRBD1. The germline gives CDR1 MNHEY, CDR2 SVGAGI. This CDR3 is 15 amino acids long. Trimming at V came to 8 bases and at J to 0 bases, leaving 6 bases not matched to a gene. CDR3 nucleotide sequence: TGTGCCAGCCGACTGGACAGGGCTAGCAATCAGCCCCAGCATTTT. Amino acids: CASRLDRASNQPQHF.

This chain uses TRBV2 with TRBJ2-2; 7 nucleotides agree with TRBD1. This CDR3 has 14 residues. The V gene end was trimmed by 7 bases and the J gene end by 4 bases; junction bases not matched to a gene: 6. Germline assignment: CDR1 SNHLY and CDR2 FYNNEI. The CDR3 reads CASTRQGGTGELFF. CDR3 DNA sequence: TGTGCCAGCACACGACAGGGCGGCACCGGGGAGCTGTTTTTT.

This clone was found a few times. The chain recombines TRBV19 with TRBJ2-7, with a weak D call TRBD2 (6 bases). The CDR3 is 15 amino acids. Germline CDR1 LNHDA, CDR2 SQIVND (reference sequence). V gave up 4 bases and J gave up 6 bases, with 19 bases separating them. The CDR3 protein is CASSTLRDSTTEQYF. CDR3 coding DNA: TGTGCCAGTAGTACCCTCCGGGACTCGACCACCGAGCAGTACTTC.